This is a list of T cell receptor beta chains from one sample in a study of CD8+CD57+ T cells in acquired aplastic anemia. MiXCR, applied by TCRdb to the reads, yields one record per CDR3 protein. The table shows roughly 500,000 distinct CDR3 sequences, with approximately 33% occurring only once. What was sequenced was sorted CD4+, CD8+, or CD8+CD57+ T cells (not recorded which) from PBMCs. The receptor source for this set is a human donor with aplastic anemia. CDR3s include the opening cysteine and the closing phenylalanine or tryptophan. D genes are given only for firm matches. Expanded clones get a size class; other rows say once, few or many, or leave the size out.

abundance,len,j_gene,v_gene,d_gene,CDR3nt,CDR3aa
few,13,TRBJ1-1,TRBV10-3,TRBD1,TGTGCCAGCAGCGCAACAGGGGCCACTGAAGCTTTCTTT,CASSATGATEAFF
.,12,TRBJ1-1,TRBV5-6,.,TGTGCCAGCAGCGACGACCGGGCCAAAGCTTTCTTT,CASSDDRAKAFF
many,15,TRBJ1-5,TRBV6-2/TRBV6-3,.,TGTGCCAGCAGTCAACGACAGTATAGCAATCAGCCCCAGCATTTT,CASSQRQYSNQPQHF
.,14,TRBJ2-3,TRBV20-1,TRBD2,TGCGGTGCTGACGAGCGGGAGGGATCAGATACGCAGTATTTT,CGADEREGSDTQYF
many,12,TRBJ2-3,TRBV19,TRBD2,TGTGCCACTCGGGAGGGCCGGGATACGCAGTATTTT,CATREGRDTQYF
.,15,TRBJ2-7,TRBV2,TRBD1,TGTGCCAGCAGCTCTCCCGGGACAGGGGTCTACGAGCAGTACTTC,CASSSPGTGVYEQYF
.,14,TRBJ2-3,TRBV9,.,TGTGCCAGCAGCGTGAGTGGGAGCACAGATACGCAGTATTTT,CASSVSGSTDTQYF
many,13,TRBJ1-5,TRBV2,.,TGTGCCAGCACCTGGACAGACAATCAGCCCCAGCATTTT,CASTWTDNQPQHF
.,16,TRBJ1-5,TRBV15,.,TGTGCCACCAGCAGAGATCTGGGGAATAGCAATCAGCCCCAGCATTTT,CATSRDLGNSNQPQHF
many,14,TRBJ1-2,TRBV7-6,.,TGTGCCAGCAGCTTAGATTACGGGGGATCAGGCTACACCTTC,CASSLDYGGSGYTF
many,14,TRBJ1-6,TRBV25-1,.,TGTGCCAGCATCGACACCCGGACGAATTCACCCCTCCACTTT,CASIDTRTNSPLHF
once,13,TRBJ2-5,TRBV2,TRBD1,TGTGCCAGCACCGGGACAGGTGGACAGCCCCAGTACTTC,CASTGTGGQPQYF
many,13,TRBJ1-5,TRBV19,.,TGTGCCAGTAGTATCCCAGGTTATCAGCCCCAGCATTTT,CASSIPGYQPQHF
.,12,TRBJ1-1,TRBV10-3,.,TGTGCCAGCCCTACAGGGCGAACTGAAGCTTTCTTT,CASPTGRTEAFF
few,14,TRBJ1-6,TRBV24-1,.,TGTGCCAGCAGTGATCTTATTGGTAATTCACCCCTCCACTTT,CASSDLIGNSPLHF
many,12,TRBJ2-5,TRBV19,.,TGTGCCGCGGGCGAGGAGCAAGAGACCCAGTACTTC,CAAGEEQETQYF
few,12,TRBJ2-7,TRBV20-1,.,TGCAGTGCCGAACCTAATCCCCTCGAGCAGTACTTC,CSAEPNPLEQYF
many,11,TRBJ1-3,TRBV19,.,TGTGCCAGTAGTATCGGTAACACCATATATTTT,CASSIGNTIYF
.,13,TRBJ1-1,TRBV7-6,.,TGTGCCAGCAGCTTAGTTCCGGACACTGAAGCTTTCTTT,CASSLVPDTEAFF
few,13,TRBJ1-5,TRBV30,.,TGTGCCTGGAGTTCTACGTCCGATCAGCCCCAGCATTTT,CAWSSTSDQPQHF
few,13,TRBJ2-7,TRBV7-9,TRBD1,TGTGCCAGCAGCTTAGGGACAGGGGACGAGCAGTACTTC,CASSLGTGDEQYF
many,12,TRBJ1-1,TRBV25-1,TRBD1,TGTGCCAGCAGGGAGGGACAGGGGGAAGCTTTCTTT,CASREGQGEAFF